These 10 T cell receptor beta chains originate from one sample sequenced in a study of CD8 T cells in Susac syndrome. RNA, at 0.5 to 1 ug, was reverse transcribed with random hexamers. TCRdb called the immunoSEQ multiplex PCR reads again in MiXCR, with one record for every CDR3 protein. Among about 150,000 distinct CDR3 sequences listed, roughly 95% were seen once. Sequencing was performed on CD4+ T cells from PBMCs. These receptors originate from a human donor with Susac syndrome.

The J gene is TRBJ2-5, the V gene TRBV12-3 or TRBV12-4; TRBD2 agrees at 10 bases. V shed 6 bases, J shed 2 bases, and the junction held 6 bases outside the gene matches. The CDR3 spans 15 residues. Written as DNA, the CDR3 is TGTGCCAGCAGCTCAGGACTAGCGGTTCAAGAGACCCAGTACTTC. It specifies CASSSGLAVQETQYF.

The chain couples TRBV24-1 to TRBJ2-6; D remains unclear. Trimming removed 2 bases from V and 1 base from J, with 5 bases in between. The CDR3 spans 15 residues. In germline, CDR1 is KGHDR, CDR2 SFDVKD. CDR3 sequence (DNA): TGTGCCACCAGTGATTCCAGATCTGGGGCCAACGTCCTGACTTTC. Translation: CATSDSRSGANVLTF.

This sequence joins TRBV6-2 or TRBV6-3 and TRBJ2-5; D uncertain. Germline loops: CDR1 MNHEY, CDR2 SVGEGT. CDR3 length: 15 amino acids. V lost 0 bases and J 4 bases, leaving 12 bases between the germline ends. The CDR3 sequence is CASSYSFAVGETQYF. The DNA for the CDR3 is TGTGCCAGCAGTTACTCGTTTGCAGTTGGAGAGACCCAGTACTTC.

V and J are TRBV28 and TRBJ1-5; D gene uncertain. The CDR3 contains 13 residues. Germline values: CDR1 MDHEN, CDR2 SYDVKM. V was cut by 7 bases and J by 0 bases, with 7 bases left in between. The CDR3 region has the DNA TGTGCCAGCACCCATACTAGCAATCAGCCCCAGCATTTT. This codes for CASTHTSNQPQHF.

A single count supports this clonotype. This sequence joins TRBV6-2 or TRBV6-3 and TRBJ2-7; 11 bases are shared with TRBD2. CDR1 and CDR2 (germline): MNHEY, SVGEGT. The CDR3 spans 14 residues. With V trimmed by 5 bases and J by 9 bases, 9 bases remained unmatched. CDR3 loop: CASSLAGGHERQYV. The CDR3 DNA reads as TGTGCCAGCAGTCTAGCGGGGGGTCACGAGCGGCAGTACGTC.

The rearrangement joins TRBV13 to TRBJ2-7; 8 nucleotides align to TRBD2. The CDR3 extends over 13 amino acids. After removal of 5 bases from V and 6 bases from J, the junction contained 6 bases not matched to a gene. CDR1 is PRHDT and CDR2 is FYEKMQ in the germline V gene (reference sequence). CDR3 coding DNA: TGTGCCAGCAGCACCCTAGCGGGCGCCGAGCAGTACTTC. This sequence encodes CASSTLAGAEQYF.

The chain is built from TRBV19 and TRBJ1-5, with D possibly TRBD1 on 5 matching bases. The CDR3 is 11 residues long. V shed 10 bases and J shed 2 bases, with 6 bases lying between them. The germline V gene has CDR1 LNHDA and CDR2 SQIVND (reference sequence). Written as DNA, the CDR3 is TGTGCCACGGGGGGCAATCAGCCCCAGCATTTT. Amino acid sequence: CATGGNQPQHF.

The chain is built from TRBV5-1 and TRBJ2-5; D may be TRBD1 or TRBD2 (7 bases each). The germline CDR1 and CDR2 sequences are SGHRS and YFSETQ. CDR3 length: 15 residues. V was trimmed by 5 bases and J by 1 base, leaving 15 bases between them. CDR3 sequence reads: CASSPQGGTQETQYF. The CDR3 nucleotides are TGCGCCAGCAGTCCCCAGGGGGGGACCCAAGAGACCCAGTACTTC.

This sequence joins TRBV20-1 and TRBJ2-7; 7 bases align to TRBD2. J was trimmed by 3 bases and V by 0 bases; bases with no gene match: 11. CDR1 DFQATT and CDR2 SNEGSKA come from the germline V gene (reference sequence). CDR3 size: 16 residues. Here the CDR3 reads CSARDPPSGLHYEQYF. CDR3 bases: TGCAGTGCTAGAGATCCGCCTAGCGGACTACACTACGAGCAGTACTTC.

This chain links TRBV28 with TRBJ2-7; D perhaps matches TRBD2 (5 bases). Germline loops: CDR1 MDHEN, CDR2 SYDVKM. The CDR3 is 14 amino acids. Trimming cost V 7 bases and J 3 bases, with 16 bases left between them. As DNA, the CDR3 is TGTGCCAGCAAGGGTGGAGGAGCCTTCTACGAGCAGTACTTC. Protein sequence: CASKGGGAFYEQYF. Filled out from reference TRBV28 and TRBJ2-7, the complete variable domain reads DVKVTQSSRYLVKRTGEKVFLECVQDMDHENMFWYRQDPGLGLRLIYFSYDVKMKEKGDIPEGYSVSREKKERFSLILESASTNQTSMYLCASKGGGAFYEQYFGPGTRLTVT.